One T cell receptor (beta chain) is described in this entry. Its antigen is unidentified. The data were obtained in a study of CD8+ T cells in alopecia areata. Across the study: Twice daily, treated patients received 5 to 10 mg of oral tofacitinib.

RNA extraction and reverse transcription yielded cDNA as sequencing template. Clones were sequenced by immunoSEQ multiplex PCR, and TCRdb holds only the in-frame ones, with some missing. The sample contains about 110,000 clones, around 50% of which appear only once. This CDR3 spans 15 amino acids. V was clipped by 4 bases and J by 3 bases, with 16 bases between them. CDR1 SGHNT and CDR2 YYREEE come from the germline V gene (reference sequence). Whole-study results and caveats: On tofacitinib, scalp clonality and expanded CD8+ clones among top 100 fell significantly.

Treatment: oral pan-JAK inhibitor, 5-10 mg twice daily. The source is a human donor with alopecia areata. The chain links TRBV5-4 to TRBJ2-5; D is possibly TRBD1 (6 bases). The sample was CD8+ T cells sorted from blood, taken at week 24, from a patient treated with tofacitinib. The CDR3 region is CASSHTGTTKETQYF. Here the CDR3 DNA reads TGTGCCAGCAGCCACACCGGGACAACGAAAGAGACCCAGTACTTC.